The text below deals with one T cell receptor (beta chain). In this sample, this clone turned up once. The target of this receptor is not known. No much larger clone exists at a distance of one base, and base qualities are not known. This sample is part of a study of cytomegalovirus exposure and HLA in healthy donors (dated by TCRdb to between 2016 and 2019). Concerning the study at large: In an earlier analysis of about 560 of the donors, less than 350 Gb of sequence data and approximately 100 million unique TCR beta sequences from 180 million or so T cells were reported. The genetic ancestry cluster associated with self-reported Caucasian donors included 80% to 90% of the roughly 360 genotyped donors. The later analysis used no new phenotypic data to find candidate immune exposures, relying instead on TCR beta sequences and their occurrence across donors. A later genetic analysis took genome-wide SNP genotypes for about 55% of the roughly 670 donors and used that subset as a discovery cohort. Alongside the repertoire data, information on donor age, sex, ethnicity and CMV serostatus was compiled. In addition to the first cohort of hundreds of subjects, a separate validation cohort of approximately 110 different subjects was used. Among some 400 genotyped donors of the cohort, an average of approximately 240,000 unique TCR beta nucleotide sequences was sequenced per donor, of which roughly 17% were non-productive. Because of strong linkage in the cohort, roughly 5 DR-DQ haplotypes were treated as single units for association and clustering. The study was designed to test whether signatures of past pathogen exposure could be identified by cataloging public T cell receptors. HLA typing included class I and class II loci at four-digit resolution. To predict cytomegalovirus infection status, the study combined high-throughput TCR immunosequencing, statistical association of individual TCRs with disease status, and machine learning. The T cell repertoires of several hundred subjects were profiled by immunosequencing and related to cytomegalovirus serostatus. All discovery cohort repertoires had been generated using a single sequencing platform. Roughly 300 gigabases of sequencing data and 75 million to 85 million unique TCR sequences made up an early release that covered several hundred HLA-typed donors. The number of donors typed differed by locus, with roughly 629-640 for A, B, C, DRB1 and DQB1, around 500 for DQA1, over 600 for DPA1, and 400 to 490 for DPB1. An earlier analysis of 587 of the donors used high-throughput TCR beta sequencing to judge whether each TCR beta V gene segment behaved as functional or pseudogenic. A later analysis re-examined previously published TCR beta repertoires from 600 to 700 donors and added high-resolution HLA genotyping to investigate patterns of TCR occurrence.

The CDR3 holds 15 amino acids from the cysteine to the phenylalanine. The sequence is cut down to CDR3 DNA, 45 bases in frame from base 1. Ends trimmed: V by 4 bases, J by 3 bases; bases unmatched to a gene: 6. Taken from the germline V gene, the CDR1 and CDR2 loops are LGHNA and YSLEER. Libraries were constructed by the immunoSEQ multiplex PCR assay. A mixture of 60 forward primers for TCR Vbeta segments and 13 reverse primers for TCR Jbeta segments was used in the multiplex PCR. Amplification of the CDR3 region of rearranged TCR beta genes was performed with a multiplex PCR assay on genomic DNA. The amplified TCR beta libraries were sequenced on the Illumina HiSeq System as 87-base-pair reads. In the authors' own workflow: A later analysis tallied tens of millions of unique TCR beta chains across the 660 or so repertoires, and some 10 million of those chains were shared by two or more donors. Raw reads were error-corrected and collapsed into unique sequences by a nearest-neighbor algorithm in which closely related sequences were merged to remove PCR and sequencing errors. To assign V, D and J gene segments, CDR3 sequences were aligned to IMGT reference sequences. For a sequence to be retained, a match of at least six nucleotides was required to both a V gene segment and a J gene segment. Rearrangements were classified as productive when the CDR3 lacked stop codons and remained in frame with V and J, and all other rearrangements were classified as non-productive. Following IMGT convention, CDR3 was defined as the stretch from the second conserved V-encoded cysteine up to the conserved J-encoded phenylalanine. The earlier analysis of about 640 of the donors excluded any sequence lacking an unambiguous match to a single V gene segment. In an earlier analysis of more than 500 of the donors, a V segment was called functional when productive rearrangements were above 56.7%, and segregating when the standard deviation between donors exceeded 5%. A statistical classification framework was developed to diagnose cytomegalovirus status using the catalog of TCR beta chain sequences. In a later analysis, V and J genes were assigned by comparing TCR nucleotide sequences against IMGT/GENE-DB human TR gene sequences. Using the TCRdist pipeline, a later analysis assigned CDR3 sequences along with most-parsimonious VDJ recombination scenarios. In a later analysis, each TCR beta chain was defined by its CDR3 amino acid sequence together with its V-gene family, and reads without a unique V-gene family were excluded. As a way to deal with suspected cross-contamination and a sequencing artifact, a later analysis dropped under 600 nucleotide sequences that were highly shared and had low generation probability. For each public chain, a later analysis derived a clonal expansion index from normalized ranks of inferred template counts within each repertoire. In a later analysis, generation probabilities were computed using a VDJ recombination model fitted to out-of-frame rearrangements, and the results were checked against IGoR. In a later analysis, TCR-TCR, TCR-HLA and TCR-CMV co-occurrence was scored with hypergeometric tests, and a repertoire-size bias correction was applied to TCR pairs. A later analysis estimated false discovery rates by permuting HLA or CMV assignments 20 times. A later analysis grouped co-occurring TCRs with DBSCAN, adding TCRdist sequence similarity when clustering within HLA-allele-positive subsets. Co-occurrence clustering excluded repertoires with fewer than 30,000 or more than 120,000 public chains, plus five with anomalous nucleotide sharing. The table comes from immuneACCESS by way of TCRdb, which keeps in-frame sequences with V and J called. Part of the clones is missing from these tables; in studies checked, under half for an unresolved V gene and the rest for unknown reasons. For V, J and clone size, that table is used; D and trimming come from the DNA. Recorded for this sample are under 70,000 clones; 65% to 70% of them occurred a single time. Approximately 2.1% of the sample is in the top ten clones.

What the study reported, not specific to this receptor: Linkage disequilibrium might explain the correlated functional status among segregating V segments, but an unknown experimental factor could not be ruled out. A later analysis found that most CMV-associated TCR beta chains appeared HLA-restricted, with HLA associations seemingly driven largely by CMV exposure. Several of the top co-occurrence clusters appeared to be linked to parvovirus B19, influenza, CMV and Epstein-Barr virus, according to a later analysis. The classifier was reported to diagnose cytomegalovirus status with high specificity and sensitivity in both the original and validation cohorts. In vitro tests confirmed that a few of the cytomegalovirus-associated TCR beta chains recognize cytomegalovirus antigens. Because the 87-base-pair reads could not distinguish some IMGT-functional V segments, including TRBV6-2 and TRBV6-3, those segments were excluded. The authors suggested that the approach could potentially be extended to other disease states and immunological phenotypes. In a later analysis, over 15,000 TCR beta sequences were associated with specific HLA alleles at a false discovery rate of 0.05. A later analysis found that HLA-associated TCR beta chains were more clonally expanded and had lower generation probabilities than equally common non-associated chains. HLA typing was unavailable for some donors at each locus, so association tests used only the typed subset. A further reported finding was that TCR beta sequences accurately predicted the HLA-A and HLA-B alleles for most subjects in the first cohort. V-gene and J-gene trimming of TCR beta chains was associated with a missense DCLRE1C variant in a later genetic analysis, and the association was replicated in an independent cohort. The sequencing pipeline was judged likely to have produced a cluster of highly shared sequence variants as a technical artifact. Roughly uniform sequencing depth across donors was assumed in presence/absence analyses, although this assumption may not hold. This cohort had only TCR beta chains sequenced, and the lack of alpha or paired-chain data limited which features could be detected. The study gave a list of 150 to 200 TCR beta chains associated with cytomegalovirus. Most TCR sequences were seen in very few donors, while some public TCRs were found in many individuals. Because counts were too low, roughly 18 rarely observed V segments, including chromosome 9 orphons, were left out of the earlier analysis of 500 to 750 of the donors. A later genetic analysis reported fewer N-insertions in productive TCRs among donors in an Asian-associated ancestry cluster than the roughly 690-donor mean. In a later analysis, the rate of TCR association differed among HLA loci, with DRB1 alleles having the most associated TCRs and HLA-C alleles having the fewest. Assigning TCR associations to individual alleles was difficult when HLA alleles, especially DR and DQ, strongly co-occurred. In an earlier analysis of some 640 of the donors, most TCR beta V segments were observed in productive rearrangements about 90% or about 30% of the time, broadly matching IMGT annotations. For the cohort, immune exposure information was limited to CMV serostatus.

The cohort consisted of 670 or so healthy bone marrow donors. At the time of sampling, every cohort member was nominally healthy, though immune exposures that went unrecorded were likely present. The donor was CMV seronegative and belonged to the group of around 400 seronegative cohort members. Every donor gave a peripheral blood sample, and the peripheral blood mononuclear cells from that sample were used for TCR beta sequencing. The Qiagen DNeasy Blood Extraction Kit was used to extract genomic DNA from the blood cell samples. The chain links TRBV4-3 with TRBJ2-7; 10 central bases correspond to TRBD2. The source is a woman aged 25 to 39 in good health and CMV-seronegative. The sequenced sample consisted of PBMCs. The bases read TGCGCCAGCAGCCCGGGACTAGCGCTAAACTACGAGCAGTACTTC. Protein translation: CASSPGLALNYEQYF.